This entry lists 22 T cell receptor beta chains sequenced from one sample in a study of cytomegalovirus exposure and HLA in healthy donors. Primers included in the PCR were 60 Vbeta and 13 Jbeta primers. This table comes from immunoSEQ multiplex PCR, and its TCRdb copy is limited to in-frame clones, with some not included. The table includes 100,000 to 120,000 clones, 70% to 85% detected once. Sequencing was performed on PBMCs. The receptors shown here come from a middle-aged woman in good health and CMV-seropositive.

The V and J genes are TRBV11-1 and TRBJ1-1, with 8 bases that match TRBD1. The ends lost 6 bases at V and 6 bases at J; junction bases unmatched: 6. Germline V gene sequence: CDR1 SGHAT, CDR2 FQDESV (reference sequence). This CDR3 is 13 amino acids long. CDR3 sequence: CASSWDRSSEAFF. The CDR3 coding sequence is TGTGCCAGCAGTTGGGACAGGTCGTCTGAAGCTTTCTTT.

About this clone: Relative to the germline gene, one junction end is altered; a read error may explain this. The V call is TRBV6-6, the J call TRBJ1-1; D possibly corresponds to TRBD1 (5 bases). Germline CDR1 reads MNHNY; CDR2 reads SVGAGI (reference sequence). The CDR3 spans 12 residues. CDR3 region: CASRTFDSQLCF. CDR3 bases: TGTGCCAGCCGAACCTTTGACAGCCAGCTTTGCTTT.

The chain uses TRBV9 and TRBJ2-3; 8 nucleotides line up with TRBD2. The V gene end was trimmed by 0 bases and the J gene end by 7 bases; junction bases not matched to a gene: 4. The CDR3 covers 14 residues. Germline V gives CDR1 SGDLS, CDR2 YYNGEE. This chain's CDR3 is CASSVEAGENTQYF. As DNA, the CDR3 is TGTGCCAGCAGCGTAGAAGCGGGAGAGAATACGCAGTATTTT.

The V and J genes are TRBV5-5 and TRBJ2-7; 11 nucleotides align to TRBD2. The germline V gene encodes CDR1 SGHKS and CDR2 YYEKEE (reference sequence). This CDR3 has 18 residues. V was clipped by 3 bases and J by 2 bases; unmatched bases: 13. In DNA form, the CDR3 reads TGTGCCAGCAGCTGGCGCCGGGGAACGACTAGCGGGACCTACGAGCAGTACTTC. The encoded protein is CASSWRRGTTSGTYEQYF.

V and J are TRBV6-1 and TRBJ1-2; no reliable D call. The CDR3 totals 14 residues. V gave up 1 base and J gave up 7 bases, with 13 bases separating them. Per the germline V gene, CDR1 is MNHNS and CDR2 is SASEGT. The CDR3 loop reads CASSEGGRRSGYTF. CDR3 DNA sequence: TGTGCCAGCAGTGAAGGCGGCAGAAGATCTGGCTACACCTTC.

The J gene is TRBJ1-4, the V gene TRBV18; 10 nucleotides line up with TRBD1. J gave up 5 bases and V 6 bases, and 12 bases lay outside the gene matches. The CDR3 has 17 amino acids. Germline CDR1 KGHSH, CDR2 LQKENI. The CDR3 loop reads CASSAKRQGANNEKLFF. The CDR3 DNA follows: TGTGCCAGCTCGGCCAAAAGACAGGGGGCCAACAATGAAAAACTGTTTTTT. The full variable domain, its missing parts supplied by reference TRBV18 and TRBJ1-4, is NAGVMQNPRHLVRRRGQEARLRCSPMKGHSHVYWYRQLPEEGLKFMVYLQKENIIDESGMPKERFSAEFPKEGPSILRIQQVVRGDSAAYFCASSAKRQGANNEKLFFGSGTQLSVL.

This clone was picked up one time. The rearrangement links TRBV4-1 to TRBJ2-1, with 16 bases lining up with TRBD2. Germline V lookup: CDR1 MGHRA, CDR2 YSYEKL. The V gene end was trimmed by 3 bases and the J gene end by 0 bases; junction bases not matched to a gene: 5. The CDR3 is 19 amino acids. CDR3 sequence reads: CASSHPGLAGGSSYNEQFF. The CDR3 DNA follows: TGCGCCAGCAGCCACCCGGGACTAGCGGGAGGGAGCTCCTACAATGAGCAGTTCTTC.

The table lists this clone with a count of one. CDR3 bases: TGCGCCAGCAGCTTAAGCGGGGAAAACACCATATATTTT. It is translated as CASSLSGENTIYF. The V gene is TRBV5-1, the J gene TRBJ1-3; D is ambiguous. CDR1 and CDR2 from the germline V gene are SGHRS and YFSETQ. The ends were cut back, 2 bases at V and 6 bases at J, with 9 bases in the middle. This CDR3 has 13 amino acids.

The CDR3 is CASSLAGLAGGELFF. The DNA of the CDR3 is TGTGCCAGCAGCTTGGCTGGACTAGCCGGCGGGGAGCTGTTTTTT. V usage is TRBV5-4 and J usage is TRBJ2-2, with 8 nucleotides matching TRBD2. The trim removed 0 bases at V and 7 bases at J, leaving 5 bases unmatched. Germline V gives CDR1 SGHNT, CDR2 YYREEE (reference sequence). CDR3 length equals 15 residues.

J is TRBJ1-1 and V is TRBV18, with 10 bases aligning to TRBD1. The CDR3 spans 16 residues. CDR1 is KGHSH and CDR2 is LQKENI in the germline V gene. The V and J ends lost 2 bases and 2 bases, in that order; junction bases with no gene match: 5. The chain's CDR3 is CASSPLGTGANTEAFF. In DNA form, the CDR3 reads TGTGCCAGCTCACCATTAGGGACAGGGGCAAACACTGAAGCTTTCTTT.

The chain uses TRBV30 and TRBJ1-4; D uncertain. In germline, CDR1 is GTSNPN, CDR2 SVGIG (reference sequence). The CDR3 is 15 residues long. V lost 2 bases and J 8 bases, leaving 18 bases between the germline ends. CDR3 nucleotides: TGTGCCTGGAGTACCGGGATAGTACTTCCCGAAAAACTGTTTTTT. Translating it yields CAWSTGIVLPEKLFF.

The chain has TRBV7-9 and TRBJ1-1; weak D call: TRBD1 (5 bases). Trimming removed 0 bases at V and 1 base at J, with 9 bases between. The V gene's germline CDR1 is SEHNR and CDR2 FQNEAQ (reference sequence). CDR3 size: 15 residues. The CDR3 DNA reads as TGTGCCAGCAGCTTAGCTGGACACACGAACACTGAAGCTTTCTTT. Translation: CASSLAGHTNTEAFF.

This clone was picked up a small number of times. The chain uses TRBV27 and TRBJ1-6, with 8 bases matching TRBD1. This CDR3 is 15 amino acids long. Trimming at V came to 5 bases and at J to 11 bases, leaving 11 bases not matched to a gene. Germline loops: CDR1 MNHEY, CDR2 SMNVEV (reference sequence). The CDR3 nucleotides read TGTGCCAGCAGTCTCGGACAGGGTGGGGGGACACCCCTCCACTTT. This encodes CASSLGQGGGTPLHF.

This clone was counted a single time. The V and J genes are TRBV10-3 and TRBJ1-5; D ambiguous. CDR3 length equals 13 residues. Germline assignment: CDR1 ENHRY and CDR2 SYGVKD. V shed 5 bases and J shed 5 bases, with 10 bases lying between them. CDR3 sequence: CAISRDRDQPQHF. The CDR3 DNA reads TGTGCCATCAGTCGGGATAGAGATCAGCCCCAGCATTTT.

The rearrangement uses TRBV5-1 and TRBJ2-2; 13 bases fit TRBD2. Germline assignment: CDR1 SGHRS and CDR2 YFSETQ. The CDR3 spans 16 residues. V was pared by 4 bases and J by 6 bases, with 6 bases of the junction left unmatched. CDR3: CASSLGLAGAPGELFF. CDR3 DNA: TGCGCCAGCAGCCTAGGACTAGCGGGGGCCCCCGGGGAGCTGTTTTTT.

This clone is a singleton in its sample. This chain joins TRBV7-6 and TRBJ1-3, with D unclear. In germline, CDR1 is SGHVS, CDR2 FNYEAQ. The CDR3 spans 16 residues. With 4 bases removed from V and 4 bases from J, the gap between germline ends came to 17 bases. For the CDR3, the DNA is TGTGCCAGCAGCTCAGCCCCGGGTGGAGGGGGAAACACCATATATTTT. Translating it yields CASSSAPGGGGNTIYF.

The V and J genes are TRBV7-2 and TRBJ2-5, with D perhaps TRBD1 (6 bases). The CDR3 consists of 12 residues. V was shortened by 5 bases and J by 6 bases, with 10 bases between the two germline ends. The germline V gene encodes CDR1 SGHTA and CDR2 FQGNSA. In DNA form, the CDR3 reads TGTGCCAGCAGCGTCGACAGGCAGACCCAGTACTTC. Its translation is CASSVDRQTQYF.

This clone has a single count. The V call is TRBV2, the J call TRBJ2-2; 14 bases are a match to TRBD2. The CDR3 length is 16 residues. Germline values: CDR1 SNHLY, CDR2 FYNNEI. V was clipped by 6 bases and J by 7 bases; unmatched bases: 7. Here the CDR3 reads CASREGLAGAGGELFF. CDR3 coding DNA: TGTGCCAGCAGGGAGGGACTAGCGGGGGCCGGCGGGGAGCTGTTTTTT.

The chain links TRBV6-1 to TRBJ2-7; D unresolved. The V end was cut by 8 bases, the J end by 4 bases, with 21 bases between. The CDR3 consists of 15 residues. Germline V gives CDR1 MNHNS, CDR2 SASEGT. CDR3 sequence: CASSYPEEPNYEQYF. Here the CDR3 DNA reads TGTGCCAGCTCCTACCCCGAAGAGCCAAATTACGAGCAGTACTTC.

The chain recombines TRBV5-1 with TRBJ1-5; D uncertain. The V gene lost 3 bases and the J gene lost 6 bases, with 16 bases spanning the gap. The CDR3 is 15 residues long. Germline CDR1 SGHRS, CDR2 YFSETQ. CDR3 nucleotides: TGCGCCAGCAGCTCAGAGGGCGACCCTAGTCAGCCCCAGCATTTT. It is translated as CASSSEGDPSQPQHF.

This clone appeared a few times. The chain carries TRBV7-2 and TRBJ2-7; 7 nucleotides line up with TRBD2. With 8 bases clipped from V and 3 bases from J, the junction kept 13 bases outside the gene matches. The CDR3 covers 15 residues. From germline, CDR1 is SGHTA and CDR2 FQGNSA. The chain's CDR3 is CASGPRLAANYEQYF. The DNA for the CDR3 is TGTGCCAGCGGACCCCGCCTAGCGGCGAACTACGAGCAGTACTTC.

Here the CDR3 reads CASSLVAGVYEQYF. In DNA, the CDR3 is TGTGCCAGCAGCTTAGTCGCGGGGGTCTACGAGCAGTACTTC. V gene TRBV7-9 combines with J gene TRBJ2-7; 7 bases are shared with TRBD2. The CDR3 extends over 14 amino acids. V lost 1 base to trimming and J lost 3 bases; unmatched junction nucleotides: 3. CDR1 is SEHNR, CDR2 FQNEAQ, per germline (reference sequence). Together with reference TRBV7-9 and TRBJ2-7, the CDR3 gives the full variable domain: DTGVSQNPRHKITKRGQNVTFRCDPISEHNRLYWYRQTLGQGPEFLTYFQNEAQLEKSRLLSDRFSAERPKGSFSTLEIQRTEQGDSAMYLCASSLVAGVYEQYFGPGTRLTVT.